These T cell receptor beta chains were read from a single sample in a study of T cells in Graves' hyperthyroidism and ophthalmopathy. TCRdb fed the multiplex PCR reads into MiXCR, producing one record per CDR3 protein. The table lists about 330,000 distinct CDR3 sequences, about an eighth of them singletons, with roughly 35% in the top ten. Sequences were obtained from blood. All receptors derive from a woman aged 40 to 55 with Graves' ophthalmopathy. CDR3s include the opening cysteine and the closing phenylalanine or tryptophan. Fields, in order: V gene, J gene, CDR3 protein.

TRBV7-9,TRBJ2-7,CASSFGSGRYEQYF
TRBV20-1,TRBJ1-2,CSARDLRGDYGYTF
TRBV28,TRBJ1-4,CASSPPGGYEKLFF
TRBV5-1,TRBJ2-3,CASRIGQGFTDTQYF
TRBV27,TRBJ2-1,CASSGTGEYRGLAGGWYNEQFF
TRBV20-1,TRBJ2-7,CSAGRTGSYEQYF
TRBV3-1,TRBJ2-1,CASSHQSRDNEQFF
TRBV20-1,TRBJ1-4,CSAIVPTNKKLFF
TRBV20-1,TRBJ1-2,CSATGDAPVGYTF
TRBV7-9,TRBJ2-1,CASSPSENTEQFF
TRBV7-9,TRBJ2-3,CASSPARGGDTDTQYF
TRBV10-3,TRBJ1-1,CAISVGPYLRGAFF
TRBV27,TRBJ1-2,CASSFDRDYGYTF
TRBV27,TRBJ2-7,CASSLLTDRSSKQYF
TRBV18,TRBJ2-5,CASSRHREETQYF
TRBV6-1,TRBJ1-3,CASSPGTRNTIYF
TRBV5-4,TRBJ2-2,CASSAFWTGELFF
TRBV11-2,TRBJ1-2,CASSSSRVEGYTF
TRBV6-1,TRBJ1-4,CASSSWNGLNEKLFF
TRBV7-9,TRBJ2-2,CASSFRTGELFF
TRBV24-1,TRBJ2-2,CATSDWDRGYTGELFF
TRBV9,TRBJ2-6,CASSTTRVGANVLTF
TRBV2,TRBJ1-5,CASSKTNQPQHF
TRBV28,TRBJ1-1,CASSFWTGGRTEAFF
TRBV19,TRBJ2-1,CASTPGTGSYNEQFF
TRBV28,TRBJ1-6,CASTPQTGRNSPLHF
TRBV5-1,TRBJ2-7,CASSLTGTGADEQYF
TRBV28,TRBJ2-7,CASMTRAGGPYEQYF
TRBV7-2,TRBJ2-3,CASSLSSTSTDTQYF
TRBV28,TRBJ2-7,CASSLGQGITSYF
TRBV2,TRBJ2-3,CASSEERGGTSTDTQYF
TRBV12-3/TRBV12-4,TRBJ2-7,CASSHTNRDYSYEQYF
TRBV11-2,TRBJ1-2,CASSDPGTAYGYTF
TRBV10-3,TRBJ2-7,CAISEPAGTGGAEQYF
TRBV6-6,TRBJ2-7,CASSYSAGTYEQYF
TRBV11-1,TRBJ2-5,CASSLVGQLYQETQYF